The clone carrying this T cell receptor (beta chain) has more than one count but fewer than ten. The study drew participants aged about 18 to 95 years from under 30 US areas. Donors in Cohort 3 who had recovered were those with two negative PCRs, healthcare professional clearance, or resolution of their symptoms. Measured with immunoSEQ multiplex PCR; TCRdb has only the in-frame clones, and not every one. The data show fewer than 200,000 clones, about 90% seen once. This sample stems from a study of blood T cell repertoires in COVID-19. Study-level background: Samples of COVID-19 (acute and convalescent) were obtained from the United States, Italy and Spain. T cells, B-cell-depleted T cells, or PBMCs provided the cDNA or gDNA that served as material.

V lost 2 bases, J lost 2 bases, and 19 bases lay in between. This CDR3 comprises 17 residues. CDR1 is SNHLY, CDR2 FYNNEI, per germline. The TCR originated in a woman aged 18-29 years who had recovered from COVID-19. The sample comprised PBMCs or T cells enriched from blood (not recorded which). V gene TRBV2 combines with J gene TRBJ2-7, with a possible D match to TRBD2 (6 bases). CDR3 loop: CASSEPAGWRDTYEQYF. CDR3 DNA sequence: TGTGCCAGCAGTGAACCTGCAGGTTGGCGGGATACCTACGAGCAGTACTTC.